What follows are 2 T cell receptor beta chains derived from one specimen sequenced in a study of shared clonotypes between healthy human individuals (dated by TCRdb to the early 2020s). The library was built by means of the immunoSEQ multiplex PCR assay. The table was pulled from immuneACCESS by TCRdb, which kept in-frame rearrangements only. Such tables lose some clones; where checked, under half of the loss comes from unresolved V genes, and the rest has no known cause. Within this sample are about 1 million clones, with around three quarters of them counted one time only. Under 0.6% of the sample rests with the top ten. The sample taken for sequencing was memory CD4+ T cells from PBMCs. The label giving this sample's cell subset or site can be read as: CD45RA-negative fraction. The receptors stem from a man between 18 and 35 years old in good health. Some clones in this sample may be carry-over from other donors' samples.

Details on this clone: This CDR3 is also generated by other DNA sequences in the sample. CDR3 nucleotide sequence: TGTGCCAGCAGCGACCGCGGGAGGGAGACCCAGTACTTC. Encoded protein: CASSDRGRETQYF. The chain has TRBV7-3 and TRBJ2-5; 8 bases are a match to TRBD2. CDR1 and CDR2 from the germline V gene are SGHTA and FQGTGA. This CDR3 is built from 13 residues. V dropped 5 bases and J dropped 5; count of bases not matched to a gene: 4.

This sequence joins TRBV28 and TRBJ1-2; 8 positions agree with TRBD1. Losses at the gene ends were 3 bases for V and 4 bases for J; bases not matched to a gene: 4. CDR3 length: 14 amino acids. CDR1 and CDR2 (germline): MDHEN, SYDVKM. This CDR3 reads CASSFQGAFYGYTF. The DNA for the CDR3 is TGTGCCAGCAGTTTTCAGGGGGCCTTCTATGGCTACACCTTC.